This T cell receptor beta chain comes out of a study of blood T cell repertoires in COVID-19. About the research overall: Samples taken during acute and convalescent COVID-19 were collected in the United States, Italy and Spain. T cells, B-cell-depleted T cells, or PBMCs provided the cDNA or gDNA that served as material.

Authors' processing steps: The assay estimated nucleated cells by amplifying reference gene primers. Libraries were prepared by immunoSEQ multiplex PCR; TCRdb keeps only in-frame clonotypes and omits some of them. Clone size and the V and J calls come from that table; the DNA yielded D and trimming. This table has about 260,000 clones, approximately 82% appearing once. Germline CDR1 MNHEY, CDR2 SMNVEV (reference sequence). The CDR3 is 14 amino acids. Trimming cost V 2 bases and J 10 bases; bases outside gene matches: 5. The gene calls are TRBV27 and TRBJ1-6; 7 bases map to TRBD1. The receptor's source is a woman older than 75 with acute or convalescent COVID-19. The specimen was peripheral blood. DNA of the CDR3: TGTGCCAGCAGTTTAGACAGGGCCGGGTCACCCCTCCACTTT. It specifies CASSLDRAGSPLHF.